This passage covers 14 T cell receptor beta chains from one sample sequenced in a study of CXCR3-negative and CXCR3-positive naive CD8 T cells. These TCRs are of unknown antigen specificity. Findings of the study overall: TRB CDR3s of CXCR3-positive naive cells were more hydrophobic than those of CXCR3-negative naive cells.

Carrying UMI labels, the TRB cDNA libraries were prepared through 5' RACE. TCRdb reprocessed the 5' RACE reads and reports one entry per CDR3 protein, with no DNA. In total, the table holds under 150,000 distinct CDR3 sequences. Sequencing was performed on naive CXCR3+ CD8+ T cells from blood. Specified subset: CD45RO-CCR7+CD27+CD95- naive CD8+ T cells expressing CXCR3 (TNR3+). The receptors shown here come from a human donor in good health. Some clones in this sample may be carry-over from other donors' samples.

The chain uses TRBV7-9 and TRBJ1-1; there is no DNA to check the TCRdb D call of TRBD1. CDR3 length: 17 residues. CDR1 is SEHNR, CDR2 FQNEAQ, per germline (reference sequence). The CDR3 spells CASSFHGQGPMNTEAFF.

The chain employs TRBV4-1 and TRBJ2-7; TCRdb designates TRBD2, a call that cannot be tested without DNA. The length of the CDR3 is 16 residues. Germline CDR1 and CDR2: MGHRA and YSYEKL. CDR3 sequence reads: CASSQDRSGQSYEQYF.

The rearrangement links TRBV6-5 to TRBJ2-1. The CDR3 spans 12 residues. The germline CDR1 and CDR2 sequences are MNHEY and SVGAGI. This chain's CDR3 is CASSYSRDEQFF.

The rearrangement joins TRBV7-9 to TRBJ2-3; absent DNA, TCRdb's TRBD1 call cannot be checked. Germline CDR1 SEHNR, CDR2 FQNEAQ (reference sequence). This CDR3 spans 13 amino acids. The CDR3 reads CASSPGGMDTQYF.

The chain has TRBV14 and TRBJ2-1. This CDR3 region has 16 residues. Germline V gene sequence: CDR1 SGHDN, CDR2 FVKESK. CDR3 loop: CASSLYAADYYNEQFF. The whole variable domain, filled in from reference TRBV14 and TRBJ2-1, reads EAGVTQFPSHSVIEKGQTVTLRCDPISGHDNLYWYRRVMGKEIKFLLHFVKESKQDESGMPNNRFLAERTGGTYSTLKVQPAELEDSGVYFCASSLYAADYYNEQFFGPGTRLTVL.

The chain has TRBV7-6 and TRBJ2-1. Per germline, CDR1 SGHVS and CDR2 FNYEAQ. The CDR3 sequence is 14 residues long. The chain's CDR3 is CASSLRQLHNEQFF. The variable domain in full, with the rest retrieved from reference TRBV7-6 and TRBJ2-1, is GAGVSQSPRYKVTKRGQDVALRCDPISGHVSLYWYRQALGQGPEFLTYFNYEAQQDKSGLPNDRFSAERPEGSISTLTIQRTEQRDSAMYRCASSLRQLHNEQFFGPGTRLTVL.

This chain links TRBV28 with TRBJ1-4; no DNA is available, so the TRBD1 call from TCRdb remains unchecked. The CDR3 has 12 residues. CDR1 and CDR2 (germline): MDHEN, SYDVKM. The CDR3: CALGQGNEKLFF.

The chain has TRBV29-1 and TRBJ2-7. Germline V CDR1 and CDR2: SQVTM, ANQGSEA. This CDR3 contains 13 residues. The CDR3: CSVEVSSAYEQYF.

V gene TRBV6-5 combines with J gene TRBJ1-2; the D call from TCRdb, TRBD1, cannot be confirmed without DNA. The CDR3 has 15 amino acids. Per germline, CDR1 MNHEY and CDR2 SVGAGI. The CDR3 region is CASGYFQGSNYGYTF.

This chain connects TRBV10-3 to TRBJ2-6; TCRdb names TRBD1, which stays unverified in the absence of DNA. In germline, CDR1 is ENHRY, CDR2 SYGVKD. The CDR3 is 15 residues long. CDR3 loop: CAISAGESGANVLTF.

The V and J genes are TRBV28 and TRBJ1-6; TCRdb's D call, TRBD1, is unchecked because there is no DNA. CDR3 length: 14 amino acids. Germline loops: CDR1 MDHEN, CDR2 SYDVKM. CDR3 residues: CASSGTAYNSPLHF.

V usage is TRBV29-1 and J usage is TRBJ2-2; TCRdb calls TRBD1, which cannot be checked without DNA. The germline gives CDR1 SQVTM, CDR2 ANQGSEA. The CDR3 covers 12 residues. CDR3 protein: CSVQGDTGELFF.

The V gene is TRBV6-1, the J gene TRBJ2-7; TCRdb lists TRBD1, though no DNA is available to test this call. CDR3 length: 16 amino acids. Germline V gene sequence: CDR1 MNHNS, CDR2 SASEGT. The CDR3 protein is CASSESPRTGTYEQYF.

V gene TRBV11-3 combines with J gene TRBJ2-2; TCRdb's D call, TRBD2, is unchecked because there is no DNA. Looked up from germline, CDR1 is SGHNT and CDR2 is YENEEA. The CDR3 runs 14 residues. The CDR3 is CASTAGGNTGELFF.